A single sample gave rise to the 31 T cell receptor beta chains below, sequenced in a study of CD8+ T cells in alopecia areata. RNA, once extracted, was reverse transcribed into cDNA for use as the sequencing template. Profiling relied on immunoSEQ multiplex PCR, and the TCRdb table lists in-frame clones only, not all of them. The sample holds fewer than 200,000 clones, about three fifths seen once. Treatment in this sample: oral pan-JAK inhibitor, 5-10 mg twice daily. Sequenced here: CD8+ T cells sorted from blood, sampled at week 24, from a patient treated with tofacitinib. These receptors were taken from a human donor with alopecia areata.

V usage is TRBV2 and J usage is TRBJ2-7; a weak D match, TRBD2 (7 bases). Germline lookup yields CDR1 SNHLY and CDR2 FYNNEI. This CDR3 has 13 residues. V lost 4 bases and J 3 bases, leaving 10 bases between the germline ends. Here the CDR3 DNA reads TGTGCCAGCAGTGTGGGAGGGGGCTACGAGCAGTACTTC. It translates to CASSVGGGYEQYF. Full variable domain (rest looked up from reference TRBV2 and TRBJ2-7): EPEVTQTPSHQVTQMGQEVILRCVPISNHLYFYWYRQILGQKVEFLVSFYNNEISEKSEIFDDQFSVERPDGSNFTLKIRSTKLEDSAMYFCASSVGGGYEQYFGPGTRLTVT.

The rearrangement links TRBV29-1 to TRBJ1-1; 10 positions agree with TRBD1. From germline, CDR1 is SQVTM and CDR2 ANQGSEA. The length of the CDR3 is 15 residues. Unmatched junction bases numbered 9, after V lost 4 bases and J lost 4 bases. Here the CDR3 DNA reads TGCAGCGTTGTGCGACAGGGGGCGCAGGGCACTGAAGCTTTCTTT. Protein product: CSVVRQGAQGTEAFF. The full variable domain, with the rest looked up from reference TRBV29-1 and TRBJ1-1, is SAVISQKPSRDICQRGTSLTIQCQVDSQVTMMFWYRQQPGQSLTLIATANQGSEATYESGFVIDKFPISRPNLTFSTLTVSNMSPEDSSIYLCSVVRQGAQGTEAFFGQGTRLTVV.

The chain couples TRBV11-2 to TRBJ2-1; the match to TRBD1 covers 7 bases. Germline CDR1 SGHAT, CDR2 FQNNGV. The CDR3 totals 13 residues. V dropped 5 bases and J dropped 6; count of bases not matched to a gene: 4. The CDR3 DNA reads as TGTGCCAGCAGCCAACAGGGGCGCAATGAGCAGTTCTTC. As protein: CASSQQGRNEQFF. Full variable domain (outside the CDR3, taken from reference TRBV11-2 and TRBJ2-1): EAGVAQSPRYKIIEKRQSVAFWCNPISGHATLYWYQQILGQGPKLLIQFQNNGVVDDSQLPKDRFSAERLKGVDSTLKIQPAKLEDSAVYLCASSQQGRNEQFFGPGTRLTVL.

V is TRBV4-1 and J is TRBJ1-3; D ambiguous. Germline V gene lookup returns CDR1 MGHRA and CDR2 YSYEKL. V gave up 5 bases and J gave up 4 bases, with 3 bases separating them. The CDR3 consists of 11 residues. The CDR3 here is CASSSGNTIYF. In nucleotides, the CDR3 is TGCGCCAGCAGCTCCGGAAACACCATATATTTT.

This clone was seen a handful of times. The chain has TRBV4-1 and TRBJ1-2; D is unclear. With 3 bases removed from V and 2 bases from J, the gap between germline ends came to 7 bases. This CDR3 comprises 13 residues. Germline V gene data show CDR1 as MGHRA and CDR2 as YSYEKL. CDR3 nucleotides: TGCGCCAGCAGCCAGGACTCGAACTATGGCTACACCTTC. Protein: CASSQDSNYGYTF.

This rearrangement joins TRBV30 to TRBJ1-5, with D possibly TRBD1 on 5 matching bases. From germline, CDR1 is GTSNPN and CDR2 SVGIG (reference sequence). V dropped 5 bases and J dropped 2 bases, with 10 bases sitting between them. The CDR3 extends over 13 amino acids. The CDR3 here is CAWSDTGNQPQHF. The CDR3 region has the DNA TGTGCCTGGTCGGACACGGGCAATCAGCCCCAGCATTTT.

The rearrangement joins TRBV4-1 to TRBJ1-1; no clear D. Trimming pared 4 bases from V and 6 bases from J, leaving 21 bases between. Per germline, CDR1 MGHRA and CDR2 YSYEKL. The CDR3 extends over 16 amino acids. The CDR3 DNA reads TGCGCCAGCAGCCCAACGCCTAGGGCGACGGGCCCTGAAGCTTTCTTT. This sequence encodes CASSPTPRATGPEAFF.

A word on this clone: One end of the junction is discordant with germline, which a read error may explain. The CDR3 region has the DNA TGCGCCAGCAGCCAAGAGTCTAGCGGGGGGAAAGTCTTC. Its protein is CASSQESSGGKVF. V gene TRBV4-1 combines with J gene TRBJ2-1, with TRBD2 matching 11 bases. The CDR3 sequence is 13 residues long. The germline CDR1 and CDR2 sequences are MGHRA and YSYEKL.

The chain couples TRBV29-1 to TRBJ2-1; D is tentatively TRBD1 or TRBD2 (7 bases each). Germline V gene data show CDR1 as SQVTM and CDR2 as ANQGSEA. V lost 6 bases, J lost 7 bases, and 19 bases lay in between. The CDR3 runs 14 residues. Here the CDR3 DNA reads TGCAGCGTGGAACCGACAGGGAGGGGGAATGAGCAGTTCTTC. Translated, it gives CSVEPTGRGNEQFF.

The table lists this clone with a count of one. CDR3 nucleotides: TGCGCCAGCAGCCCACTCCCTGGGGCCAACGTCCTGACTTTC. This encodes CASSPLPGANVLTF. This chain links TRBV4-1 with TRBJ2-6; D is unclear. Germline V gives CDR1 MGHRA, CDR2 YSYEKL. The CDR3 is 14 residues long. Trimming shortened V by 4 bases and J by 2 bases, and 6 bases separated the two germline ends.

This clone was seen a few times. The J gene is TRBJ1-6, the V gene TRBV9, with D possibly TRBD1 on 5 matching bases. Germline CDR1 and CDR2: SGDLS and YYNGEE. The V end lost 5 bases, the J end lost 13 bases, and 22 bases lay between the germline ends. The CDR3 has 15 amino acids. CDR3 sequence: CASSGTRGEPGPLHF. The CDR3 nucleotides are TGTGCCAGCAGTGGAACTAGAGGGGAACCAGGGCCCCTCCACTTT.

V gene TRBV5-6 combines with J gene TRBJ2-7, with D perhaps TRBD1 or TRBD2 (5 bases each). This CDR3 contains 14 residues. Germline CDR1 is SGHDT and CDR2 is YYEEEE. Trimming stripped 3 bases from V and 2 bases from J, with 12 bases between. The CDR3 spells CASSYGTATYEQYF. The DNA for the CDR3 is TGTGCCAGCAGCTATGGGACCGCAACCTACGAGCAGTACTTC.

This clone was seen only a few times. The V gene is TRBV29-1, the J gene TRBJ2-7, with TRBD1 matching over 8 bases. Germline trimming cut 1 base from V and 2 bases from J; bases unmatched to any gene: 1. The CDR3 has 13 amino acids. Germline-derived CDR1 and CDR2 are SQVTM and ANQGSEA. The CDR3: CSVEGGQAYEQYF. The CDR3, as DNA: TGCAGCGTTGAAGGGGGACAGGCCTACGAGCAGTACTTC.

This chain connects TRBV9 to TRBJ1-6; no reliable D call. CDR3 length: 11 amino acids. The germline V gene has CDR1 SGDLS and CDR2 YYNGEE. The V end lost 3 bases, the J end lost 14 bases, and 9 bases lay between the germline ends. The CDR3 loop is CASSAEGTLHF. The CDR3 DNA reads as TGTGCCAGCAGCGCAGAGGGAACCCTCCACTTT.

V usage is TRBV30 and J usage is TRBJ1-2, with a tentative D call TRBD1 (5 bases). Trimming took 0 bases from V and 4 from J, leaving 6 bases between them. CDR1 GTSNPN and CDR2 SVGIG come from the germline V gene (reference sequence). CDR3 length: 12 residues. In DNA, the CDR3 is TGTGCCTGGAGTGTCGGGGGCTATGGCTACACCTTC. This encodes CAWSVGGYGYTF.

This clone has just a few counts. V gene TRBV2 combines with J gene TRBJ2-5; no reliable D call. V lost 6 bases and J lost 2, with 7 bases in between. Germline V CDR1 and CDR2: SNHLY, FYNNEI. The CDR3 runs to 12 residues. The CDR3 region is CASSPRQETQYF. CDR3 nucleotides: TGTGCCAGCAGCCCCAGGCAAGAGACCCAGTACTTC.

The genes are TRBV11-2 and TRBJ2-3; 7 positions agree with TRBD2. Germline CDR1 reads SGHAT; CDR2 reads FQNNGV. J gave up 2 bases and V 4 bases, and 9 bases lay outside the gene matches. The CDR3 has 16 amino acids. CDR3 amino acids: CASSSAGTTSTDTQYF. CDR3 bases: TGTGCCAGCAGCTCGGCCGGGACTACCTCCACAGATACGCAGTATTTT.

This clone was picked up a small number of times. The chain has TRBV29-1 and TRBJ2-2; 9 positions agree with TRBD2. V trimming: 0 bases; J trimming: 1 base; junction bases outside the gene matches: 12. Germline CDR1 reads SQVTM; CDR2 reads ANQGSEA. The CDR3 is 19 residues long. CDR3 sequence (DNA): TGCAGCGTTGAAGACAGCGGGGGGCGTCAGGGGATGAACACCGGGGAGCTGTTTTTT. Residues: CSVEDSGGRQGMNTGELFF.

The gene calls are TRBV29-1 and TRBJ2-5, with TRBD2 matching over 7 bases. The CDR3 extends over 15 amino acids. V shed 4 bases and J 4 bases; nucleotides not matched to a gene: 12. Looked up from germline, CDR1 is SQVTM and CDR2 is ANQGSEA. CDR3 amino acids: CSVVTGGRSGETQYF. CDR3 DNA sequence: TGCAGCGTTGTTACGGGGGGAAGGTCGGGAGAGACCCAGTACTTC.

The CDR3 protein is CSVVGGPTDTQYF. The CDR3 nucleotides are TGCAGCGTTGTAGGCGGGCCCACAGATACGCAGTATTTT. The rearrangement links TRBV29-1 to TRBJ2-3, with D maybe TRBD2 (5 bases). The germline CDR1 and CDR2 sequences are SQVTM and ANQGSEA. V was shortened by 4 bases and J by 2 bases, with 10 bases between the two germline ends. This CDR3 region has 13 residues.

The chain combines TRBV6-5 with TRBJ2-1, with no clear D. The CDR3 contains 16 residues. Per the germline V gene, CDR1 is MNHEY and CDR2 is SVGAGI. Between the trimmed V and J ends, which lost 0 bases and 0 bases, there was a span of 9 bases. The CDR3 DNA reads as TGTGCCAGCAGTTACTCGCGACATTTCTCCTACAATGAGCAGTTCTTC. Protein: CASSYSRHFSYNEQFF.

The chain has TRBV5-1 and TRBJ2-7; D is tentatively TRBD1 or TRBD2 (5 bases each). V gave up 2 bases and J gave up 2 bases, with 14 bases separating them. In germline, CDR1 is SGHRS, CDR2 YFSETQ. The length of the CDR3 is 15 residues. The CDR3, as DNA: TGCGCCAGCAGCTTCCGGGACCAAAGGCCCTACGAGCAGTACTTC. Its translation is CASSFRDQRPYEQYF.

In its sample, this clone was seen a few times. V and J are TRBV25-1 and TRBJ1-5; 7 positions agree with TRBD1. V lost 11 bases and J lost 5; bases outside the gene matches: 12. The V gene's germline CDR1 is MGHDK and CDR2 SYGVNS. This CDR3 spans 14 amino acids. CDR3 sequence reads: CAQQRRQGDQPQHF. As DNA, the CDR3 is TGTGCCCAGCAGAGAAGACAGGGAGATCAGCCCCAGCATTTT.

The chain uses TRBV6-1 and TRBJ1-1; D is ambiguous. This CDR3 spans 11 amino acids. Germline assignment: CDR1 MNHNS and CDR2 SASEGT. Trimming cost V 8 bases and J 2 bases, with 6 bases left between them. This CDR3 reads CASPKNTEAFF. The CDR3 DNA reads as TGTGCCAGCCCTAAAAACACTGAAGCTTTCTTT.

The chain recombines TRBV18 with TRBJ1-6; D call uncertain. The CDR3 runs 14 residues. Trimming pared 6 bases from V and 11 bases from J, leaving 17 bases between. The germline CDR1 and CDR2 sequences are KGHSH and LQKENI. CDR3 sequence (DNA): TGTGCCAGCTCCAACTGGGGTCGGCGGCCACCCCTCCACTTT. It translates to CASSNWGRRPPLHF.

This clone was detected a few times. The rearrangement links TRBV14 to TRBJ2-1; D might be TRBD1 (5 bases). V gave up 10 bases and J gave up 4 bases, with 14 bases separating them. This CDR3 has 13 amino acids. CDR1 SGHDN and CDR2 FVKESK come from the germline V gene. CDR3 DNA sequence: TGTGCCACCTCGACAGCCCGTTACAATGAGCAGTTCTTC. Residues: CATSTARYNEQFF. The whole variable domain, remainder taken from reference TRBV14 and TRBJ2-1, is EAGVTQFPSHSVIEKGQTVTLRCDPISGHDNLYWYRRVMGKEIKFLLHFVKESKQDESGMPNNRFLAERTGGTYSTLKVQPAELEDSGVYFCATSTARYNEQFFGPGTRLTVL.

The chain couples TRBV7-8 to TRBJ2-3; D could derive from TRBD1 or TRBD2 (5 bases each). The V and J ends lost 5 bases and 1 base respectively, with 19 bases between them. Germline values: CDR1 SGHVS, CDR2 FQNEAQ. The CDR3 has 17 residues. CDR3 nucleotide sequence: TGTGCCAGCAGCCAAGGGGCTAGCAATCCCGGCACAGATACGCAGTATTTT. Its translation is CASSQGASNPGTDTQYF.

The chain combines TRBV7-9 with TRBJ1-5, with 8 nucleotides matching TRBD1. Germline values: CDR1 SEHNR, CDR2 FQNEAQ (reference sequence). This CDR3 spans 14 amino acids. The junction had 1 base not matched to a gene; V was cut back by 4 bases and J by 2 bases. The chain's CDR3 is CASSSGGGNQPQHF. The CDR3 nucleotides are TGTGCCAGCAGCTCAGGGGGCGGCAATCAGCCCCAGCATTTT.

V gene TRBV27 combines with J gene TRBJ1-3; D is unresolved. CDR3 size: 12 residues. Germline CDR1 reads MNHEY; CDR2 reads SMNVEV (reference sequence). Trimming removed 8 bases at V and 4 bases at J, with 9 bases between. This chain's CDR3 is CASYIYGNTIYF. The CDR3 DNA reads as TGTGCCAGCTACATCTACGGAAACACCATATATTTT.

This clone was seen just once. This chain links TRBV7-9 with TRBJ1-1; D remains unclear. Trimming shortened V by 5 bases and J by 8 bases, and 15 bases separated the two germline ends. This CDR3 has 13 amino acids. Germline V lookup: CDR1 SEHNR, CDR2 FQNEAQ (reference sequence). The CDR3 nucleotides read TGTGCCAGCAGCCCTGGAGGACGAGAAGAAGCTTTCTTT. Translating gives CASSPGGREEAFF.

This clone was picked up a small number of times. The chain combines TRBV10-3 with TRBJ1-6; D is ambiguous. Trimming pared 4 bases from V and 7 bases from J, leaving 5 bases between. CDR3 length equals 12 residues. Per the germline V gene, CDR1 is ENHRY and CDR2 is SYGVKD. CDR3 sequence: CAISVENSPLHF. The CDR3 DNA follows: TGTGCCATCAGTGTTGAGAATTCACCCCTCCACTTT.